This T cell receptor (beta chain) originates from a study of blood T cell repertoires in COVID-19. V shed 2 bases and J 1 base; nucleotides not matched to a gene: 4. The germline V gene encodes CDR1 LGHNA and CDR2 YSLEER. The CDR3 extends over 15 amino acids. Assay used: immunoSEQ multiplex PCR; TCRdb lists only in-frame clones, some missing. The table has about 140,000 clones, more than 80% seen once. This receptor was identified in a woman between 18 and 29 years old who had been exposed to COVID-19. Source material: PBMCs or T cells enriched from blood (not recorded which). V gene TRBV4-3 combines with J gene TRBJ2-7, with TRBD1 matching over 8 bases. This CDR3 reads CASSQFGQGSYEQYF. CDR3 bases: TGCGCCAGCAGCCAATTCGGACAGGGATCCTACGAGCAGTACTTC.